This passage covers 8 T cell receptor beta chains from one sample sequenced in a study of cytomegalovirus exposure and HLA in healthy donors (dated by TCRdb to 2017 to 2019). The receptor library was made with the immunoSEQ multiplex PCR assay. For the multiplex PCR, a mixture combining 60 forward primers for TCR Vbeta segments and 13 reverse primers for TCR Jbeta segments was used. TCRdb re-hosts the immuneACCESS table, in-frame sequences only. Its copies lack some clones; in the studies checked, an unresolved V gene accounts for under half of them, and the cause for the rest is not known. This sample holds roughly 230,000 clones; more than 70% were observed only once. The ten largest clones capture about 0.5% of the sample. The specimen sequenced was PBMCs. The origin of the receptors is a boy aged 5-17 years in good health and CMV-seronegative.

The chain links TRBV6-1 to TRBJ1-4; TRBD1 matches 7 bases. Trimming at V came to 4 bases and at J to 8 bases, leaving 13 bases not matched to a gene. The CDR3 has 16 residues. Germline CDR1 and CDR2: MNHNS and SASEGT. CDR3 region: CASSGKTNRGSEKLFF. The CDR3 nucleotides are TGTGCCAGCAGTGGGAAGACTAACAGGGGTAGCGAAAAACTGTTTTTT.

CDR3: CASSAGLAGVYPDTQYF. For the CDR3, the DNA is TGTGCCAGCAGCGCCGGACTAGCGGGAGTCTACCCAGATACGCAGTATTTT. The chain couples TRBV9 to TRBJ2-3, with 13 bases that match TRBD2. Germline trimming cut 3 bases from V and 4 bases from J; bases unmatched to any gene: 8. The CDR3 spans 17 residues. Per the germline V gene, CDR1 is SGDLS and CDR2 is YYNGEE.

The chain combines TRBV18 with TRBJ2-2, with 10 bases aligning to TRBD2. Germline V gives CDR1 KGHSH, CDR2 LQKENI. The V and J ends lost 5 bases and 6 bases, in that order; junction bases with no gene match: 9. This CDR3 is built from 16 residues. CDR3 sequence reads: CASSSKREGPAGELFF. The CDR3 coding sequence is TGTGCCAGCTCATCGAAGCGGGAGGGCCCCGCCGGGGAGCTGTTTTTT.

The chain joins TRBV10-1 to TRBJ2-5; 9 bases align to TRBD2. V shed 6 bases and J 2 bases; nucleotides not matched to a gene: 10. Germline assignment: CDR1 WNHNN and CDR2 SYGVQD (reference sequence). The CDR3 has 16 amino acids. CDR3 residues: CASSGVTSGRQETQYF. Written as DNA, the CDR3 is TGCGCCAGCAGCGGAGTAACTAGCGGGCGACAAGAGACCCAGTACTTC.

The V and J genes are TRBV6-6 and TRBJ2-1; 10 bases align to TRBD1. The trim removed 5 bases at V and 6 bases at J, leaving 7 bases unmatched. CDR1 MNHNY and CDR2 SVGAGI come from the germline V gene (reference sequence). The CDR3 is 15 residues long. The CDR3: CASSVQGQGSNEQFF. For the CDR3, the DNA is TGTGCCAGCAGTGTCCAGGGACAGGGGAGCAATGAGCAGTTCTTC.

This clone occurred once. This chain links TRBV2 with TRBJ2-7; D gene ambiguous. CDR3 length equals 15 residues. The germline gives CDR1 SNHLY, CDR2 FYNNEI. V was cut by 7 bases and J by 0 bases, with 16 bases left in between. The CDR3 DNA is TGTGCCAGCATTGACCCGGTGGCGGACTCCTACGAGCAGTACTTC. Encoded protein: CASIDPVADSYEQYF.

The chain combines TRBV4-2 with TRBJ2-7, with 10 bases that match TRBD2. The length of the CDR3 is 15 residues. With V trimmed by 4 bases and J by 5 bases, 8 bases remained unmatched. Germline V gives CDR1 LGHNA, CDR2 YNFKEQ. CDR3 bases: TGTGCCAGCAGCCTTGGCGGGACTAGCGAAAACGAGCAGTACTTC. Translation: CASSLGGTSENEQYF.

The chain recombines TRBV6-6 with TRBJ2-5; 10 nucleotides match TRBD1. The V and J ends lost 4 bases and 1 base, in that order; junction bases with no gene match: 3. Germline CDR1 and CDR2: MNHNY and SVGAGI (reference sequence). This CDR3 region has 15 residues. As DNA, the CDR3 is TGTGCCAGCAGTTTCGGGACAGGGGTCCAAGAGACCCAGTACTTC. As protein: CASSFGTGVQETQYF.